The 32 T cell receptor beta chains below come from one sample, sequenced in a study of blood T cell repertoires in COVID-19. Sequenced by immunoSEQ multiplex PCR; TCRdb stores in-frame clones only, minus some. The sample carries 230,000 or so clones, roughly 85% recorded once. The specimen was PBMCs or T cells enriched from blood (not recorded which). The receptors come from a woman aged 40 to 49 with acute COVID-19.

The table lists this clone with a count of one. The chain employs TRBV3-1 (or the pseudogene TRBV3-2) and TRBJ1-3; D is undetermined. The V end was cut by 1 base, the J end by 1 base, with 8 bases between. Germline V gives CDR1 LGHDT, CDR2 YNNKEL (reference sequence). The CDR3 covers 15 residues. Written as DNA, the CDR3 is TGTGCCAGCAGCCAAGGGGGAGGGTCTGGAAACACCATATATTTT. It yields the protein CASSQGGGSGNTIYF.

V is TRBV18 and J is TRBJ1-2; tentatively, D is TRBD1 (6 bases). This CDR3 has 14 residues. Between the trimmed V and J ends, which lost 2 bases and 8 bases, there was a span of 15 bases. CDR1 and CDR2 from the germline V gene are KGHSH and LQKENI. The CDR3 reads CASSPAQGSGGYTF. CDR3 bases: TGTGCCAGCTCACCAGCACAGGGCTCGGGCGGCTACACCTTC.

CDR3 region: CASSQTSEQYF. The CDR3 region has the DNA TGTGCCAGCAGCCAGACATCGGAGCAGTACTTC. V is TRBV6-2 or TRBV6-3 and J is TRBJ2-7; D unclear. CDR1 is MNHEY and CDR2 is SVGEGT in the germline V gene. Between the trimmed V and J ends, which lost 6 bases and 7 bases, there was a span of 10 bases. The CDR3 length is 11 residues.

The chain carries TRBV15 and TRBJ1-5; D may be TRBD1 (5 bases). CDR1 and CDR2 from the germline V gene are LNHNV and YYDKDF (reference sequence). V was pared by 2 bases and J by 2 bases, with 10 bases between. This CDR3 is built from 15 residues. The CDR3 loop is CATSRQGSGNQPQHF. In nucleotides, the CDR3 is TGTGCCACCAGCAGACAGGGTTCGGGCAATCAGCCCCAGCATTTT.

V is TRBV18 and J is TRBJ1-4; no clear D. This CDR3 region has 15 residues. Germline values: CDR1 KGHSH, CDR2 LQKENI. Trimming removed 2 bases at V and 6 bases at J, with 13 bases between. CDR3 region: CASSPLAGLDEKLFF. The CDR3, as DNA: TGTGCCAGCTCACCATTGGCGGGTTTGGATGAAAAACTGTTTTTT.

This chain connects TRBV11-2 to TRBJ1-2, with D uncertain. Between the trimmed V and J ends, which lost 1 base and 3 bases, there was a span of 9 bases. CDR1 SGHAT and CDR2 FQNNGV come from the germline V gene. The CDR3 loop spans 14 amino acids. The CDR3: CASSLGRDYYGYTF. The CDR3, as DNA: TGTGCCAGCAGCTTAGGCAGAGACTACTATGGCTACACCTTC.

This clone was seen just once. The V gene is TRBV5-1, the J gene TRBJ1-4; D remains unclear. The germline V gene encodes CDR1 SGHRS and CDR2 YFSETQ. Trimming stripped 1 base from V and 4 bases from J, with 11 bases between. CDR3 length: 15 residues. The CDR3 sequence is CASSLKEWSNEKLFF. The CDR3, as DNA: TGCGCCAGCAGCTTGAAGGAGTGGAGTAATGAAAAACTGTTTTTT.

Relative to its sample, this clone is large. The gene calls are TRBV7-6 and TRBJ2-2; D is perhaps TRBD1 (6 bases). The germline CDR1 and CDR2 sequences are SGHVS and FNYEAQ. This CDR3 is built from 15 residues. V shed 5 bases and J shed 7 bases, with 17 bases lying between them. CDR3 sequence (DNA): TGTGCCAGCAGCGCGATTCACAGGGTTATCGGGGAGCTGTTTTTT. Amino acids: CASSAIHRVIGELFF. The whole variable domain, remainder taken from reference TRBV7-6 and TRBJ2-2, is GAGVSQSPRYKVTKRGQDVALRCDPISGHVSLYWYRQALGQGPEFLTYFNYEAQQDKSGLPNDRFSAERPEGSISTLTIQRTEQRDSAMYRCASSAIHRVIGELFFGEGSRLTVL.

The chain combines TRBV18 with TRBJ2-7; 15 nucleotides match TRBD2. Germline lookup yields CDR1 KGHSH and CDR2 LQKENI. The V gene end was trimmed by 4 bases and the J gene end by 0 bases; junction bases not matched to a gene: 7. The CDR3 is 18 residues long. The CDR3 sequence: CASSQRTSGGGSSYEQYF. In DNA, the CDR3 is TGTGCCAGCTCACAACGGACTAGCGGGGGGGGAAGCTCCTACGAGCAGTACTTC.

The chain uses TRBV7-2 and TRBJ1-2, with D unresolved. V dropped 2 bases and J dropped 4 bases, with 17 bases sitting between them. CDR1 is SGHTA and CDR2 is FQGNSA in the germline V gene. This CDR3 is built from 16 residues. The CDR3 here is CASSLSPLDRIYGYTF. CDR3 DNA sequence: TGTGCCAGCAGCTTATCCCCCCTAGATCGTATCTATGGCTACACCTTC. The variable domain in full, with the rest retrieved from reference TRBV7-2 and TRBJ1-2, is GAGVSQSPSNKVTEKGKDVELRCDPISGHTALYWYRQSLGQGLEFLIYFQGNSAPDKSGLPSDRFSAERTGGSVSTLTIQRTQQEDSAVYLCASSLSPLDRIYGYTFGSGTRLTVV.

The chain carries TRBV7-9 and TRBJ1-5, with D unresolved. V lost 2 bases to trimming and J lost 1 base, with 12 bases between them. Germline assignment: CDR1 SEHNR and CDR2 FQNEAQ (reference sequence). The length of the CDR3 is 16 residues. The CDR3 DNA reads as TGTGCCAGCAGCTTATATACGGGTTTGAGCAATCAGCCCCAGCATTTT. Its translation is CASSLYTGLSNQPQHF.

The rearrangement links TRBV6-2 or TRBV6-3 to TRBJ1-5; D ambiguous. Looked up from germline, CDR1 is MNHEY and CDR2 is SVGEGT. The V end lost 0 bases, the J end lost 7 bases, and 7 bases lay between the germline ends. The CDR3 extends over 13 amino acids. In nucleotides, the CDR3 is TGTGCCAGCAGTTACTCGCGGGAGCAGCCCCAGCATTTT. It encodes CASSYSREQPQHF.

This chain links TRBV7-6 with TRBJ2-3, with D perhaps matching TRBD1 (6 bases). CDR3 length equals 13 residues. Trimming pared 0 bases from V and 5 bases from J, leaving 6 bases between. Per germline, CDR1 SGHVS and CDR2 FNYEAQ. The CDR3 is CASSLARGDTQYF. CDR3 bases: TGTGCCAGCAGCTTAGCCAGGGGAGATACGCAGTATTTT.

The V call is TRBV18, the J call TRBJ1-2, with 8 bases aligning to TRBD1. Germline CDR1 and CDR2: KGHSH and LQKENI. This CDR3 is 14 amino acids long. The V segment lost 2 bases and the J segment 5 bases; nucleotides outside the gene matches: 4. In DNA form, the CDR3 reads TGTGCCAGCTCACCATCCGGGACAGGTTATGGCTACACCTTC. Translating gives CASSPSGTGYGYTF. Drawing the rest from reference TRBV18 and TRBJ1-2, the complete variable domain is NAGVMQNPRHLVRRRGQEARLRCSPMKGHSHVYWYRQLPEEGLKFMVYLQKENIIDESGMPKERFSAEFPKEGPSILRIQQVVRGDSAAYFCASSPSGTGYGYTFGSGTRLTVV.

The J gene is TRBJ2-3, the V gene TRBV11-2; no clear D gene. The CDR3 covers 13 residues. Germline-derived CDR1 and CDR2 are SGHAT and FQNNGV. V lost 6 bases and J lost 2, with 9 bases in between. The chain's CDR3 is CASRRPPTDTQYF. The CDR3 nucleotides read TGTGCCAGCAGGCGCCCACCCACAGATACGCAGTATTTT.

The CDR3 region is CASSEGGATLYEQYF. The DNA of the CDR3 is TGTGCCAGCAGTGAAGGGGGCGCGACCCTCTACGAGCAGTACTTC. The chain joins TRBV6-1 to TRBJ2-7, with D possibly being TRBD1 (5 bases). V was trimmed by 1 base and J by 3 bases, leaving 13 bases between them. The CDR3 loop spans 15 amino acids. In germline, CDR1 is MNHNS, CDR2 SASEGT.

The chain joins TRBV9 to TRBJ1-2; 7 positions match TRBD1. Per germline, CDR1 SGDLS and CDR2 YYNGEE. The J segment lost 2 bases and the V segment lost 4 bases, leaving 5 bases of the junction unmatched. The CDR3 spans 14 residues. The CDR3 sequence: CASSLQGQNYGYTF. The CDR3 bases are TGTGCCAGCAGCCTACAGGGGCAGAACTATGGCTACACCTTC.

The rearrangement uses TRBV2 and TRBJ1-4; D remains unclear. V was clipped by 3 bases and J by 0 bases, with 11 bases between them. Germline lookup yields CDR1 SNHLY and CDR2 FYNNEI. This CDR3 is 16 amino acids long. CDR3 coding DNA: TGTGCCAGCAGTGAGCCGGAGATTACAACTAATGAAAAACTGTTTTTT. Protein: CASSEPEITTNEKLFF.

This rearrangement joins TRBV9 to TRBJ1-2, with a weak D call TRBD1 (6 bases). The germline V and J ends were trimmed by 3 bases and 6 bases, with 15 bases remaining between them. Germline-derived CDR1 and CDR2 are SGDLS and YYNGEE. CDR3 length: 14 residues. The DNA of the CDR3 is TGTGCCAGCAGCGGAACGGGACAAAGAGATGGCTACACCTTC. Its protein is CASSGTGQRDGYTF. The whole variable domain, filled in from reference TRBV9 and TRBJ1-2, reads DSGVTQTPKHLITATGQRVTLRCSPRSGDLSVYWYQQSLDQGLQFLIQYYNGEERAKGNILERFSAQQFPDLHSELNLSSLELGDSALYFCASSGTGQRDGYTFGSGTRLTVV.

The V call is TRBV5-4, the J call TRBJ1-2, with TRBD1 matching over 7 bases. The CDR3 length is 16 residues. CDR1 is SGHNT, CDR2 YYREEE, per germline (reference sequence). With V trimmed by 1 base and J by 0 bases, 6 bases remained unmatched. CDR3 amino acids: CASSLPLDRPNYGYTF. The CDR3 coding sequence is TGTGCCAGCAGCTTGCCTCTGGACAGGCCTAACTATGGCTACACCTTC.

This clone showed up just once. CDR3 amino acids: CASSPLAGAFYEQYF. As DNA, the CDR3 is TGTGCCAGCAGTCCCCTAGCGGGGGCCTTCTACGAGCAGTACTTC. J is TRBJ2-7 and V is TRBV6-2 or TRBV6-3; 10 bases are a match to TRBD2. CDR1 is MNHEY and CDR2 is SVGEGT in the germline V gene. The CDR3 totals 15 residues. V shed 5 bases and J 3 bases; nucleotides not matched to a gene: 7.

V usage is TRBV30 and J usage is TRBJ2-7; 9 bases match TRBD1. This CDR3 contains 13 residues. J was trimmed by 9 bases and V by 3 bases; bases with no gene match: 9. Germline CDR1 GTSNPN, CDR2 SVGIG (reference sequence). The CDR3 is CAWSGTGISGQYV. In DNA form, the CDR3 reads TGTGCCTGGAGCGGGACAGGGATATCTGGGCAGTACGTC.

The chain has TRBV6-5 and TRBJ1-2; TRBD1 might be the D (6 bases). Germline CDR1 MNHEY, CDR2 SVGAGI. The CDR3 has 15 amino acids. Deletions cut 2 bases from V and 7 bases from J, with 17 bases between. CDR3 nucleotides: TGTGCCAGCAGTTACGGGGACATTTTGGGTGGTGGCTACACCTTC. Its translation: CASSYGDILGGGYTF.

The CDR3 nucleotides read TGTGCCTGGAGCCGGGGACTAGCGGGGGGGCCCCCCGGGGAGCTGTTTTTT. Its protein product is CAWSRGLAGGPPGELFF. The J gene is TRBJ2-2, the V gene TRBV30; 16 bases fit TRBD2. V trimming: 3 bases; J trimming: 6 bases; junction bases outside the gene matches: 7. Germline V gene data show CDR1 as GTSNPN and CDR2 as SVGIG (reference sequence). This CDR3 region has 17 residues.

J is TRBJ1-1 and V is TRBV6-6, with a tentative D call TRBD1 (5 bases). The length of the CDR3 is 13 residues. Germline loops: CDR1 MNHNY, CDR2 SVGAGI (reference sequence). The V and J ends lost 8 bases and 3 bases respectively, with 13 bases between them. CDR3 loop: CASARDSHTEAFF. The CDR3 nucleotides read TGTGCCAGCGCCAGAGACAGTCACACTGAAGCTTTCTTT.

The chain combines TRBV5-1 with TRBJ1-6; D call uncertain. Trimming cost V 1 base and J 4 bases, with 12 bases left between them. This CDR3 is built from 16 residues. CDR1 is SGHRS, CDR2 YFSETQ, per germline. The CDR3 sequence is CASSLSFRSYNSPLHF. CDR3 nucleotides: TGCGCCAGCAGCTTGAGCTTTCGGAGTTATAATTCACCCCTCCACTTT.

V and J are TRBV29-1 and TRBJ1-5, with TRBD1 matching 10 bases. The V and J ends lost 7 bases and 7 bases, in that order; junction bases with no gene match: 4. From germline, CDR1 is SQVTM and CDR2 ANQGSEA. The CDR3 length is 12 residues. As DNA, the CDR3 is TGCAGCGCAAGGACAGGGGGACAGCCCCAGCATTTT. Its translation: CSARTGGQPQHF.

This chain connects TRBV29-1 to TRBJ1-3, with D perhaps matching TRBD1 (5 bases). The V and J ends lost 1 base and 0 bases respectively, with 13 bases between them. Germline V gene data show CDR1 as SQVTM and CDR2 as ANQGSEA. The CDR3 has 16 residues. CDR3 region: CSVEGGEGFSGNTIYF. The CDR3 DNA reads as TGCAGCGTTGAAGGAGGGGAGGGCTTCTCTGGAAACACCATATATTTT.

The chain carries TRBV27 and TRBJ1-2; D is unclear. Per germline, CDR1 MNHEY and CDR2 SMNVEV (reference sequence). The V end was cut by 10 bases, the J end by 4 bases, with 13 bases between. The CDR3 has 12 amino acids. CDR3 residues: CATKTGSYGYTF. CDR3 bases: TGTGCCACTAAAACCGGGAGCTATGGCTACACCTTC.

The chain joins TRBV7-9 to TRBJ2-1; TRBD1 is a possible D gene (5 bases). Trimming cost V 5 bases and J 3 bases, with 11 bases left between them. Germline V CDR1 and CDR2: SEHNR, FQNEAQ (reference sequence). The CDR3 has 14 residues. The CDR3 region is CASSPQGFYNEQFF. DNA for the CDR3: TGTGCCAGCAGCCCCCAGGGATTCTACAATGAGCAGTTCTTC. Full variable domain (outside the CDR3, taken from reference TRBV7-9 and TRBJ2-1): DTGVSQNPRHKITKRGQNVTFRCDPISEHNRLYWYRQTLGQGPEFLTYFQNEAQLEKSRLLSDRFSAERPKGSFSTLEIQRTEQGDSAMYLCASSPQGFYNEQFFGPGTRLTVL.

The chain couples TRBV3-1 (or the pseudogene TRBV3-2) to TRBJ1-3; 10 bases match TRBD1. CDR3 size: 15 residues. J was trimmed by 2 bases and V by 4 bases; bases with no gene match: 2. Germline V gene lookup returns CDR1 LGHDT and CDR2 YNNKEL (reference sequence). CDR3 nucleotides: TGTGCCAGCAGCCTCGGACAGGGGGCTGGAAACACCATATATTTT. It codes for CASSLGQGAGNTIYF.

The chain joins TRBV11-2 to TRBJ2-2; D might be TRBD1 (6 bases). Germline CDR1 SGHAT, CDR2 FQNNGV. The CDR3 runs 17 residues. The V end was cut by 5 bases, the J end by 0 bases, with 16 bases between. The chain's CDR3 is CASSTLTGSSNTGELFF. DNA of the CDR3: TGTGCCAGCAGCACTCTAACAGGGTCGTCGAACACCGGGGAGCTGTTTTTT.